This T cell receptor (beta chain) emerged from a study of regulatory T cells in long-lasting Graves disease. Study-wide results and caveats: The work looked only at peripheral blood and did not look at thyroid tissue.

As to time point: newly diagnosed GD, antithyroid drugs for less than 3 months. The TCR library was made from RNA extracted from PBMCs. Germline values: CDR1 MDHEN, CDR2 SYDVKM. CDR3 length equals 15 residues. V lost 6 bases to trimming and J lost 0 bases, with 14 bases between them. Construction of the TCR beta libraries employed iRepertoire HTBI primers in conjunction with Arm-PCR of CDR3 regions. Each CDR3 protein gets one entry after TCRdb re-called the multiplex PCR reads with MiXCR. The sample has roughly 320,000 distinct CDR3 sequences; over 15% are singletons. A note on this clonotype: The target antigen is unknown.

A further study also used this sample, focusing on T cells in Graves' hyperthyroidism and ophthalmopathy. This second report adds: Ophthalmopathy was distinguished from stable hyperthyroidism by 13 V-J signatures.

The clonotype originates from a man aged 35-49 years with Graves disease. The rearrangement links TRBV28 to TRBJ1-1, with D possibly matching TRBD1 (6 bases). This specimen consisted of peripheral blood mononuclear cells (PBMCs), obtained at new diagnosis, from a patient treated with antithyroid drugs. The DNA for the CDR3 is TGTGCCAGCAGCAGAATAGGACAGCTGAACACTGAAGCTTTCTTT. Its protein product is CASSRIGQLNTEAFF.